These 28 T cell receptor beta chains came from one sample sequenced in a study of T-cell memory formation after mild COVID-19. TCRdb redid the calling of the 5' RACE reads with MiXCR, one entry per CDR3 protein. The sample has 350,000 or so distinct CDR3 sequences; around 13% are singletons. The sequenced sample was PBMCs or a T cell subset sorted from them (not recorded which). The receptors come from a man between 18 and 35 years old who had mild COVID-19 (a few samples of this study predate the infection). Cell type and time point are not known.

The chain has TRBV20-1 and TRBJ1-3; D ambiguous. Germline CDR1 and CDR2: DFQATT and SNEGSKA (reference sequence). The CDR3 is 15 amino acids. The V gene lost 2 bases and the J gene lost 0 bases, with 11 bases spanning the gap. CDR3 region: CSARPDSPSGNTIYF. The CDR3 bases are TGCAGTGCTAGACCCGACTCGCCCTCTGGAAACACCATATATTTT.

This clonotype was counted a few times. The chain joins TRBV6-5 to TRBJ2-5; D perhaps matches TRBD1 (6 bases). Looked up from germline, CDR1 is MNHEY and CDR2 is SVGAGI. V was shortened by 4 bases and J by 2 bases, with 20 bases between the two germline ends. This CDR3 contains 17 residues. CDR3 coding DNA: TGTGCCAGCAGTTTCACGCCGGACAGAGATCGACAAGAGACCCAGTACTTC. Protein sequence: CASSFTPDRDRQETQYF.

The chain carries TRBV6-6 and TRBJ2-5; D is unresolved. V lost 0 bases, J lost 1 base, and 6 bases lay in between. This CDR3 region has 14 residues. Germline values: CDR1 MNHNY, CDR2 SVGAGI (reference sequence). CDR3 DNA: TGTGCCAGCAGTTACTCGGGCAGCCAAGAGACCCAGTACTTC. Protein product: CASSYSGSQETQYF.

This clonotype was counted at least ten times. V and J are TRBV4-1 and TRBJ2-7; a possible D gene is TRBD2 (6 bases). Germline-derived CDR1 and CDR2 are MGHRA and YSYEKL. V gave up 1 base and J gave up 6 bases, with 10 bases separating them. The CDR3 spans 13 residues. The CDR3 loop is CASSQVEEGEQYF. In DNA, the CDR3 is TGCGCCAGCAGCCAAGTGGAGGAGGGCGAGCAGTACTTC.

The V and J genes are TRBV7-8 and TRBJ2-6, with 9 nucleotides matching TRBD1. This CDR3 comprises 17 residues. V lost 7 bases to trimming and J lost 3 bases; unmatched junction nucleotides: 10. Looked up from germline, CDR1 is SGHVS and CDR2 is FQNEAQ. The CDR3 region is CASIRDRVFGGANVLTF. DNA for the CDR3: TGTGCCAGCATCCGGGACAGGGTCTTCGGTGGGGCCAACGTCCTGACTTTC.

The chain combines TRBV9 with TRBJ1-1; no clear D gene. Germline CDR1 and CDR2: SGDLS and YYNGEE. The V end lost 0 bases, the J end lost 0 bases, and 6 bases lay between the germline ends. The CDR3 runs to 14 residues. CDR3 sequence reads: CASSVEALNTEAFF. The CDR3 DNA sequence: TGTGCCAGCAGCGTAGAGGCTTTGAACACTGAAGCTTTCTTT.

The CDR3, as DNA: TGCGCCAGCAGCCAAGGTTGGGGAGGAGGAAACACCATATATTTT. Translating it yields CASSQGWGGGNTIYF. The V and J genes are TRBV4-3 and TRBJ1-3, with unresolved D. Trimming left V 1 base short and J 4 bases short, with 11 bases between. Per germline, CDR1 LGHNA and CDR2 YSLEER. This CDR3 region has 15 residues.

This clonotype was seen a handful of times. The genes are TRBV12-3 or TRBV12-4 and TRBJ2-3; TRBD2 is a possible D gene (7 bases). The CDR3 is 15 residues long. The V and J ends lost 6 bases and 1 base respectively, with 14 bases between them. CDR3 DNA: TGTGCCAGCAGCCAAAGGGGGGGCGGCACAGATACGCAGTATTTT. It specifies CASSQRGGGTDTQYF.

This clonotype has ten or more counts. This rearrangement joins TRBV11-2 to TRBJ2-5, with D possibly matching TRBD1 (5 bases). Germline V lookup: CDR1 SGHAT, CDR2 FQNNGV. The ends were cut back, 0 bases at V and 3 bases at J, with 5 bases in the middle. The length of the CDR3 is 13 residues. The CDR3 sequence: CASSLDREETQYF. CDR3 bases: TGTGCCAGCAGCTTAGACAGGGAAGAGACCCAGTACTTC. The full variable domain, rest sourced from reference TRBV11-2 and TRBJ2-5, is EAGVAQSPRYKIIEKRQSVAFWCNPISGHATLYWYQQILGQGPKLLIQFQNNGVVDDSQLPKDRFSAERLKGVDSTLKIQPAKLEDSAVYLCASSLDREETQYFGPGTRLLVL.

This chain joins TRBV3-1 and TRBJ2-1; TRBD1 matches 7 bases. J was trimmed by 6 bases and V by 4 bases; bases with no gene match: 15. Germline V CDR1 and CDR2: LGHDT, YNNKEL (reference sequence). The CDR3 covers 17 residues. CDR3 protein: CASSPKSGTEYFNEQFF. CDR3 nucleotide sequence: TGTGCCAGCAGCCCAAAGAGTGGGACAGAGTATTTCAATGAGCAGTTCTTC.

This clonotype was counted ten times or more. The chain uses TRBV27 and TRBJ2-1; TRBD2 might be the D (6 bases). Germline lookup yields CDR1 MNHEY and CDR2 SMNVEV (reference sequence). The CDR3 has 13 residues. V shed 0 bases and J shed 10 bases, with 10 bases lying between them. The CDR3 sequence is CASSLSLAGEQFF. CDR3 nucleotide sequence: TGTGCCAGCAGTTTATCGCTCGCGGGGGAGCAGTTCTTC.

The rearrangement uses TRBV3-1 and TRBJ2-5; 7 bases fit TRBD1. Germline V gene data show CDR1 as LGHDT and CDR2 as YNNKEL (reference sequence). The CDR3 covers 15 residues. Unmatched junction bases numbered 10, after V lost 7 bases and J lost 2 bases. CDR3 sequence reads: CASNLHGQAQETQYF. The CDR3 DNA reads as TGTGCCAGCAACCTACACGGACAGGCACAAGAGACCCAGTACTTC.

This clonotype appeared a few times. The chain employs TRBV5-1 and TRBJ2-1; maybe TRBD1 (6 bases). V was trimmed by 1 base and J by 10 bases, leaving 12 bases between them. The CDR3 has 13 amino acids. Per the germline V gene, CDR1 is SGHRS and CDR2 is YFSETQ. This chain's CDR3 is CASSLLQGREQFF. CDR3 bases: TGCGCCAGCAGCTTGTTACAGGGAAGGGAGCAGTTCTTC.

Many counts were recorded for this clonotype. The chain uses TRBV11-2 and TRBJ2-1; 10 bases agree with TRBD2. Germline CDR1 and CDR2: SGHAT and FQNNGV. The CDR3 runs 13 residues. Trimming removed 5 bases from V and 7 bases from J; junction bases left unmatched: 2. This chain's CDR3 is CASSTSGENEQFF. The CDR3 bases are TGTGCCAGCAGCACTAGCGGGGAGAATGAGCAGTTCTTC. Using reference TRBV11-2 and TRBJ2-1 for the parts outside the CDR3, the full variable domain is EAGVAQSPRYKIIEKRQSVAFWCNPISGHATLYWYQQILGQGPKLLIQFQNNGVVDDSQLPKDRFSAERLKGVDSTLKIQPAKLEDSAVYLCASSTSGENEQFFGPGTRLTVL.

V usage is TRBV10-2 and J usage is TRBJ2-5, with D unresolved. This CDR3 spans 13 amino acids. The germline V and J ends were trimmed by 4 bases and 4 bases, with 10 bases remaining between them. Germline V gene data show CDR1 as WSHSY and CDR2 as SAAADI. The CDR3 sequence: CASSGLRIETQYF. In DNA form, the CDR3 reads TGCGCCAGCAGTGGTTTGCGGATAGAGACCCAGTACTTC.

The chain links TRBV3-1 to TRBJ2-2, with D possibly being TRBD1 (5 bases). V lost 2 bases and J 4 bases, leaving 8 bases between the germline ends. Germline loops: CDR1 LGHDT, CDR2 YNNKEL (reference sequence). This CDR3 contains 14 residues. The DNA of the CDR3 is TGTGCCAGCAGCCAACATAGGGGCACCGGGGAGCTGTTTTTT. Translation: CASSQHRGTGELFF. The complete variable domain, with remaining parts taken from reference TRBV3-1 and TRBJ2-2, reads DTAVSQTPKYLVTQMGNDKSIKCEQNLGHDTMYWYKQDSKKFLKIMFSYNNKELIINETVPNRFSPKSPDKAHLNLHINSLELGDSAVYFCASSQHRGTGELFFGEGSRLTVL.

The J gene is TRBJ2-3, the V gene TRBV5-5; D is possibly TRBD1 (7 bases). Trimming removed 5 bases at V and 2 bases at J, with 15 bases between. This CDR3 has 15 residues. Germline V gene data show CDR1 as SGHKS and CDR2 as YYEKEE (reference sequence). The DNA for the CDR3 is TGTGCCAGCAGGAGGGGGGACAGATACACAGATACGCAGTATTTT. This translates into CASRRGDRYTDTQYF.

The V gene is TRBV4-1, the J gene TRBJ1-2; D unclear. Between the trimmed V and J ends, which lost 1 base and 3 bases, there was a span of 9 bases. In germline, CDR1 is MGHRA, CDR2 YSYEKL. The CDR3 runs to 14 residues. The CDR3 spells CASSQGREDYGYTF. CDR3 bases: TGCGCCAGCAGCCAAGGTCGGGAGGACTATGGCTACACCTTC.

This rearrangement joins TRBV15 to TRBJ1-5; D is unresolved. V was cut by 5 bases and J by 1 base, with 12 bases left in between. The CDR3 length is 15 residues. Germline CDR1 reads LNHNV; CDR2 reads YYDKDF (reference sequence). The CDR3 is CATSPGKVSNQPQHF. The CDR3 bases are TGTGCCACCAGCCCGGGGAAAGTGAGCAATCAGCCCCAGCATTTT.

This clonotype was counted only a few times. The rearrangement uses TRBV15 and TRBJ1-5; D not resolved. Trimming left V 0 bases short and J 4 bases short, with 13 bases between. CDR3 size: 16 residues. Germline-derived CDR1 and CDR2 are LNHNV and YYDKDF (reference sequence). In nucleotides, the CDR3 is TGTGCCACCAGCAGAGATCTAGGTAGCTGGAATCAGCCCCAGCATTTT. Encoded protein: CATSRDLGSWNQPQHF.

This clonotype has more than one count but fewer than ten. This chain connects TRBV4-1 to TRBJ1-1; D gene unclear. The CDR3 has 15 residues. V was clipped by 0 bases and J by 2 bases, with 10 bases between them. Germline assignment: CDR1 MGHRA and CDR2 YSYEKL. DNA for the CDR3: TGCGCCAGCAGCCAAGATAGGGCAGCAAACACTGAAGCTTTCTTT. It codes for CASSQDRAANTEAFF.

This clonotype was found a few times. This chain uses TRBV20-1 with TRBJ2-7, with D unresolved. Germline V CDR1 and CDR2: DFQATT, SNEGSKA (reference sequence). V lost 0 bases and J lost 2, with 11 bases in between. The CDR3 spans 14 residues. CDR3 amino acids: CSARDQLSAYEQYF. CDR3 DNA sequence: TGCAGTGCTAGAGATCAATTAAGTGCCTACGAGCAGTACTTC.

This clonotype was seen repeatedly, ten times or more. V usage is TRBV5-1 and J usage is TRBJ2-7; 7 bases fit TRBD1. With V trimmed by 0 bases and J by 8 bases, 8 bases remained unmatched. The CDR3 is made up of 14 amino acids. The germline V gene has CDR1 SGHRS and CDR2 YFSETQ. Here the CDR3 reads CASSLAVRGKKQYF. In nucleotides, the CDR3 is TGCGCCAGCAGCTTGGCCGTCAGGGGGAAGAAGCAGTACTTC. The variable domain in full, completed from reference TRBV5-1 and TRBJ2-7, reads KAGVTQTPRYLIKTRGQQVTLSCSPISGHRSVSWYQQTPGQGLQFLFEYFSETQRNKGNFPGRFSGRQFSNSRSEMNVSTLELGDSALYLCASSLAVRGKKQYFGPGTRLTVT.

The gene calls are TRBV3-1 and TRBJ1-1; 11 bases are shared with TRBD1. CDR3 length: 16 residues. V lost 4 bases, J lost 4 bases, and 8 bases stayed unmatched. Germline-derived CDR1 and CDR2 are LGHDT and YNNKEL (reference sequence). CDR3 amino acids: CASSPWDRGDGTEAFF. As DNA, the CDR3 is TGTGCCAGCAGCCCCTGGGACAGGGGGGATGGCACTGAAGCTTTCTTT. Looking up the rest from reference TRBV3-1 and TRBJ1-1 gives the full variable domain: DTAVSQTPKYLVTQMGNDKSIKCEQNLGHDTMYWYKQDSKKFLKIMFSYNNKELIINETVPNRFSPKSPDKAHLNLHINSLELGDSAVYFCASSPWDRGDGTEAFFGQGTRLTVV.

V is TRBV11-2 and J is TRBJ1-1; D is ambiguous. Trimming pared 5 bases from V and 2 bases from J, leaving 18 bases between. Germline CDR1 and CDR2: SGHAT and FQNNGV. CDR3 size: 16 residues. The CDR3 DNA sequence: TGTGCCAGCAGCCTCGTCGGAGCAGATCCAAACACTGAAGCTTTCTTT. It is translated as CASSLVGADPNTEAFF.

In this sample, this clonotype turned up a few times. This rearrangement joins TRBV6-2 or TRBV6-3 to TRBJ2-2, with TRBD2 matching over 10 bases. CDR3 size: 17 residues. V was pared by 5 bases and J by 4 bases, with 10 bases of the junction left unmatched. Germline V gene data show CDR1 as MNHEY and CDR2 as SVGEGT. CDR3 sequence (DNA): TGTGCCAGCAGTAAGAGCGGGGGGGCCGGAGGCACCGGGGAGCTGTTTTTT. Translating it yields CASSKSGGAGGTGELFF.

The genes are TRBV20-1 and TRBJ2-7, with a tentative D call TRBD1 (6 bases). V lost 5 bases, J lost 4 bases, and 18 bases lay in between. This CDR3 is built from 14 residues. Germline assignment: CDR1 DFQATT and CDR2 SNEGSKA (reference sequence). The CDR3 protein is CSAETHRVDYEQYV. The CDR3 DNA reads TGCAGTGCTGAGACCCACAGGGTGGATTACGAGCAGTACGTC.

This clonotype was counted a few times. The chain is built from TRBV7-2 and TRBJ1-1, with D unclear. Trimming removed 2 bases from V and 11 bases from J, with 12 bases in between. This CDR3 is 12 amino acids long. CDR1 SGHTA and CDR2 FQGNSA come from the germline V gene. The CDR3 here is CASSLMGARAFF. The CDR3 coding sequence is TGTGCCAGCAGCTTAATGGGAGCTCGGGCTTTCTTT.